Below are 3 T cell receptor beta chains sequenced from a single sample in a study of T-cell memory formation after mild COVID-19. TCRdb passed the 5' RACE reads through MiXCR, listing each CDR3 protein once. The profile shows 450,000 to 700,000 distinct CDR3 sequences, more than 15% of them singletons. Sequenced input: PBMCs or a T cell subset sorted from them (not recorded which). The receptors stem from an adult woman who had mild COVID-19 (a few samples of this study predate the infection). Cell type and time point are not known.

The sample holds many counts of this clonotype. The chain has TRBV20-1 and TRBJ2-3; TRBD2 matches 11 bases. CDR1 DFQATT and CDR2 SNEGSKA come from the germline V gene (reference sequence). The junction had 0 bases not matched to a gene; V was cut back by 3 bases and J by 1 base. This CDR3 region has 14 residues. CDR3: CSARTSGGTDTQYF. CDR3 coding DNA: TGCAGTGCTAGGACTAGCGGGGGCACAGATACGCAGTATTTT.

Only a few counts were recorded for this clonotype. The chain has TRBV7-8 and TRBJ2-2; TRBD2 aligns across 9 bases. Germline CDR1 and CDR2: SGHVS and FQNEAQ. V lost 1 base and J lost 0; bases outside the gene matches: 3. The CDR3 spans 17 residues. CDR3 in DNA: TGTGCCAGCAGCTTAGGACCTAGCGGGACGAACACCGGGGAGCTGTTTTTT. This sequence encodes CASSLGPSGTNTGELFF.

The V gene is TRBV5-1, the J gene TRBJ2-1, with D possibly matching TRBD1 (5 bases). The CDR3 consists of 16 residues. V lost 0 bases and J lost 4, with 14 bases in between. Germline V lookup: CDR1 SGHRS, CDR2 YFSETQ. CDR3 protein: CASSLAQGTGYNEQFF. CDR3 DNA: TGCGCCAGCAGCTTGGCCCAGGGAACTGGTTACAATGAGCAGTTCTTC.